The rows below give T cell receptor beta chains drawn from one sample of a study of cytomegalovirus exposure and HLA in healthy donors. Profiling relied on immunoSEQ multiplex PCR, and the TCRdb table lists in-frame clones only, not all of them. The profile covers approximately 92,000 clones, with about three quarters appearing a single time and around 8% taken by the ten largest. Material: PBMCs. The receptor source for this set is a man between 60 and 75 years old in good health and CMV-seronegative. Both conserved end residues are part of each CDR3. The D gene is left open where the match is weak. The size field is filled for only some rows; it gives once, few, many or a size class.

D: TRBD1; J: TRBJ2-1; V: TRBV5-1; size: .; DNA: TGCGCCAGCAGCTTGAAAAGGGGGCTAAGCTCCTACAATGAGCAGTTCTTC; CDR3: CASSLKRGLSSYNEQFF
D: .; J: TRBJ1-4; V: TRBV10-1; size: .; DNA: TGCGCCAGCAGTAAGGGGCCTAATGAAAAACTGTTTTTT; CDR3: CASSKGPNEKLFF
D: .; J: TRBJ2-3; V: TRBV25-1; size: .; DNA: TGTGCCAGCAGTGATGCGGGCGAAAGCACAGATACGCAGTATTTT; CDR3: CASSDAGESTDTQYF
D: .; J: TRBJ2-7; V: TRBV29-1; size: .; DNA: TGCAGCGTACAACAGGGTGCGAGCGAGCAGTACTTC; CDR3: CSVQQGASEQYF
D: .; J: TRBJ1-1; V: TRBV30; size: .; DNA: TGTGCCTGGAGTTTAGGGGGTCTTAAGGCTTTCTTT; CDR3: CAWSLGGLKAFF
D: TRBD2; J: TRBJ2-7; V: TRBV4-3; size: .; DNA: TGCGCCAGCAGCCAAGGGACTAGCGGCTACGAGCAGTACTTC; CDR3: CASSQGTSGYEQYF
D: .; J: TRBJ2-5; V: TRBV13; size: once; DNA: TGTGCCAGCAGCATTAGCGGCCCCGGGACCCAGTACTTC; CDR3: CASSISGPGTQYF
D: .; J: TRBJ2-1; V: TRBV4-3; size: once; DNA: TGCGCCAGCAGGGACTATAACAATGAGCAGTTCTTC; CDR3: CASRDYNNEQFF
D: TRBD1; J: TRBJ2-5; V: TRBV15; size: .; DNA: TGTGCCACCAGCAGAGGGGGGACAGAAGAGACCCAGTACTTC; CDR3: CATSRGGTEETQYF
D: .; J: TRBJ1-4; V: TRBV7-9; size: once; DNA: TGTTCCAGCAGCTTCTTTGAGTCCAAACTGTTTTTT; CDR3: CSSSFFESKLFF
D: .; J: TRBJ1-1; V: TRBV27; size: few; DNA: TGTGCCAGCAGTCTACGTTTGGGGGGGCGGACTGAAGCTTTCTTT; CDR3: CASSLRLGGRTEAFF
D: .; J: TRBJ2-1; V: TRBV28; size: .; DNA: TGTGCCAGCAAGCCGGGATCCGCCCACAATGAGCAGTTCTTC; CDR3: CASKPGSAHNEQFF
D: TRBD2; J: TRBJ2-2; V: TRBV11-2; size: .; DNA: TGTGCCAGCAGCTTATCGATTAGCGGGAAAAGAACCGGGGAGCTGTTTTTT; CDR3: CASSLSISGKRTGELFF
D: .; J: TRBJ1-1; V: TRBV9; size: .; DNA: TGTGCCAGCAGCGTAGAACTAGTTACTGAAGCTTTCTTT; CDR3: CASSVELVTEAFF
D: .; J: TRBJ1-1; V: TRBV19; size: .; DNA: TGTGCCAGTAGTATAGGGGGAAAGGGGGTGAACACTGAAGCTTTCTTT; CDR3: CASSIGGKGVNTEAFF
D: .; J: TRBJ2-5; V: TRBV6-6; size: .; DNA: TGTGCCAGCAGTTTTTCTAGCGAGACCCAGTACTTC; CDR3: CASSFSSETQYF
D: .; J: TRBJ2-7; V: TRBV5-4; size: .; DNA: TGTGCCAGCAGCCCTGGGGGTTCAGGGGACTACGAGCAGTACTTC; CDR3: CASSPGGSGDYEQYF
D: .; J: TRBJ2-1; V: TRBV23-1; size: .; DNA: TGCGCCAGAGACAGCTCCTACAATGAGCAGTTCTTC; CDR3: CARDSSYNEQFF
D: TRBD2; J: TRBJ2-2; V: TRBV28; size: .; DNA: TGTGCCAGCAGTTCTCCCGCGGGGGTATACACCGGGGAGCTGTTTTTT; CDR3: CASSSPAGVYTGELFF
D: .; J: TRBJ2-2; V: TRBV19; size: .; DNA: TGTGCCAGTCTTCGAGGGGGGGCGAACACCGGGGAGCTGTTTTTT; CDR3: CASLRGGANTGELFF
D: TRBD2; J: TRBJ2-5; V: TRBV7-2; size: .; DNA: TGTGCCAGCAGCCCACCTAGCGGGGGGGACGGAAAGACCCAGTACTTC; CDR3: CASSPPSGGDGKTQYF
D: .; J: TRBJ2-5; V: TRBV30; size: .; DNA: TGTGCCTGGAGCCAAGGGGCAGGGGAGACCCAGTACTTC; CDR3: CAWSQGAGETQYF
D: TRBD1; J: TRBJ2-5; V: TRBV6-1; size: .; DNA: TGTGCCAGCAGTGAATTGATGGGGAACAGGGGCCTGACCCAGTACTTC; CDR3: CASSELMGNRGLTQYF
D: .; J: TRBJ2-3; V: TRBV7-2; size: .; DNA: TGTGCCAGCAGCTTAGTCGAAGGGGGGACAGAGGCGTATTTT; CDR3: CASSLVEGGTEAYF
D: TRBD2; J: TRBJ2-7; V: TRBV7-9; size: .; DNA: TGTGCCAGCAGCAAACTCACTAGCGGGACTATCGCCTACGAGCAGTACTTC; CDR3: CASSKLTSGTIAYEQYF
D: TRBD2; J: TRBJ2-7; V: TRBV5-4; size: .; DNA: TGTGCCAGCAGCACCTGGACTAGCGCGACCTACGAGCAGTACTTC; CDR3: CASSTWTSATYEQYF
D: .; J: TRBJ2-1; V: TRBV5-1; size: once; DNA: TGCGCCAGCAGCTTGGCCCCGGGACTTACGGACAATGAGCAGTTCTTC; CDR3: CASSLAPGLTDNEQFF
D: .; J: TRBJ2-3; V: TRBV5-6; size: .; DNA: TGTGCCAGCAGCTTCCCAGCAGGGGACCTGACTAGCACAGATACGCAGTATTTT; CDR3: CASSFPAGDLTSTDTQYF
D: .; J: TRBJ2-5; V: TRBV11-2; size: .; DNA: TGTGCCAGCAGCCCCCCCCATTTAGTTGGGACCCAGTACTTC; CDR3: CASSPPHLVGTQYF
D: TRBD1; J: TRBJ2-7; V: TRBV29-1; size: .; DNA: TGCAGCGTTGAAAAGGCGCAGGGGGCCGGGAACGAGCAGTACTTC; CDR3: CSVEKAQGAGNEQYF
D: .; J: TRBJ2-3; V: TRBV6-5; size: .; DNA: TGTGCCAGCGGGGACACAGCCGGGACAGATACGCAGTATTTT; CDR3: CASGDTAGTDTQYF
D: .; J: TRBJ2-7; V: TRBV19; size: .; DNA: TGTGCCAGTAGGTCGGGGGACGCTTCCTACGAGCAGTACTTC; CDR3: CASRSGDASYEQYF
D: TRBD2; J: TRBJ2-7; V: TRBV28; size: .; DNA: TGTGCCAGCAGCTCCCCCGGGAGCGGGAGGGCCTCCTACGAGCAGTACTTC; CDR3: CASSSPGSGRASYEQYF
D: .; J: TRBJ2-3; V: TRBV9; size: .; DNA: TGTGCCAGCAGCGCAATCACAGATACGCAGTATTTT; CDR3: CASSAITDTQYF
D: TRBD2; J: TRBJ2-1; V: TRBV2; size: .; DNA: TGTGCCAGCAGTGAAGAGCGGGAGGCCTACAATGAGCAGTTCTTC; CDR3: CASSEEREAYNEQFF
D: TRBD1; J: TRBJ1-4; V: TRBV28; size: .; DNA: TGTGCCAGCAGTGGGTGGACAGGGCTTAATGAAAAACTGTTTTTT; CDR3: CASSGWTGLNEKLFF
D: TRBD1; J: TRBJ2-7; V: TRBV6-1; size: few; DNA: TGTGCCAGCAGTGAAGTGTCGGGACAGGGGCCCTACGAGCAGTACTTC; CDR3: CASSEVSGQGPYEQYF
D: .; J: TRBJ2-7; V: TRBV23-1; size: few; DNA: TGCGCCAGCAGTCAATCGATGGGAGAGGGGCAGTACTTC; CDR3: CASSQSMGEGQYF
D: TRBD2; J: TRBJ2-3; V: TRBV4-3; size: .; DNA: TGCGCCAGCAGCCACCAGACTAGCGGGGGGGGCACAGATACGCAGTATTTT; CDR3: CASSHQTSGGGTDTQYF
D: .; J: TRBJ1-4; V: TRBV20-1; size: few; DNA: TGCAGTGCGGAGTTTAATGAAAAACTGTTTTTT; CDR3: CSAEFNEKLFF
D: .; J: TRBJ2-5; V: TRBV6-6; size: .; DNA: TGTGCCAGCAGTTACTCGCGGGGCAGCCAAGAGACCCAGTACTTC; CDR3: CASSYSRGSQETQYF
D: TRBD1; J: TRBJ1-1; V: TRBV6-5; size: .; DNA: TGTGCCAGCAGTGGCCCGGGACAGGGTGACACTGAAGCTTTCTTT; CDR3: CASSGPGQGDTEAFF
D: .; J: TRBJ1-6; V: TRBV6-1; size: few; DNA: TGTGCCAGCAGTCAAGTCGGCAGGGTGTTAAGTTCACCCCTCCACTTT; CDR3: CASSQVGRVLSSPLHF
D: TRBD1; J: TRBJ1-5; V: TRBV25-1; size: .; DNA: TGTGCCAGCAGATCCGGGACAGGCATAGATCAGCCCCAGCATTTT; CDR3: CASRSGTGIDQPQHF
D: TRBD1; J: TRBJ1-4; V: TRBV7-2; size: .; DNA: TGTGCCAGCAGCCCCGGACAGGGGTCAACTAATGAAAAACTGTTTTTT; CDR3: CASSPGQGSTNEKLFF
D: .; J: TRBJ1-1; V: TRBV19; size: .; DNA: TGTGCCAGTAGTATCATGGCGGGGAACACTGAAGCTTTCTTT; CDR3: CASSIMAGNTEAFF
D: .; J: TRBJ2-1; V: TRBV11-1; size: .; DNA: TGTGCCAGCAGCCTACTTGGTGTGAATGAGCAGTTCTTC; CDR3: CASSLLGVNEQFF
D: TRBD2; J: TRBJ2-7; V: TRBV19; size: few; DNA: TGTGCCAGTAGTAGCGGGAGGGCCGCCTACGAGCAGTACTTC; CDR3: CASSSGRAAYEQYF
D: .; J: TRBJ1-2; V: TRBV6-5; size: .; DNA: TGTGCCAGCAGTTACCTGGGCACTAACTATGGCTACACCTTC; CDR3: CASSYLGTNYGYTF
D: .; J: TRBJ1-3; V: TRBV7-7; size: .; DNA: TGTGCTAGCAGCTTAGCGGGCAGGGTAGCCGGAAACACCATATATTTT; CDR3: CASSLAGRVAGNTIYF
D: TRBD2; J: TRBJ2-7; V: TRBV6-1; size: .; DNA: TGTGCCAGCAGGGCGGCGGGAGGCCCCTCCTACGAGCAGTACTTC; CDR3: CASRAAGGPSYEQYF
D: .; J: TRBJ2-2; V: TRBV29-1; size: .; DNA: TGCAGCGTTGAATTTCTGGGGGCGGGCGGGGAGCTGTTTTTT; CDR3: CSVEFLGAGGELFF
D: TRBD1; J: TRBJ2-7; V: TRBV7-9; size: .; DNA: TGTGCCAGCAACTCCCGACAGGGGGGGCCCTACGAGCAGTACTTC; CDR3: CASNSRQGGPYEQYF
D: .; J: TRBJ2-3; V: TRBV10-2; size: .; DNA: TGCGCCTCCTCTTACGGATCTAGCGTGGATACGCAGTATTTT; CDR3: CASSYGSSVDTQYF
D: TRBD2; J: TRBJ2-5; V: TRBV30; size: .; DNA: TGTGCCTGGAGTCCGCCCCGGGCGGGGGGGTCAATAGAGACCCAGTACTTC; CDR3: CAWSPPRAGGSIETQYF
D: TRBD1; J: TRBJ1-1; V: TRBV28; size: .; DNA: TGTGCCAGCAGTGTAACGGGACAGTACACTGAAGCTTTCTTT; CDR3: CASSVTGQYTEAFF
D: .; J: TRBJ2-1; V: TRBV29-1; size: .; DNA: TGCAGCGTCGAAGGGGGGCGTCCGGATGAGCAGTTCTTC; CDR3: CSVEGGRPDEQFF